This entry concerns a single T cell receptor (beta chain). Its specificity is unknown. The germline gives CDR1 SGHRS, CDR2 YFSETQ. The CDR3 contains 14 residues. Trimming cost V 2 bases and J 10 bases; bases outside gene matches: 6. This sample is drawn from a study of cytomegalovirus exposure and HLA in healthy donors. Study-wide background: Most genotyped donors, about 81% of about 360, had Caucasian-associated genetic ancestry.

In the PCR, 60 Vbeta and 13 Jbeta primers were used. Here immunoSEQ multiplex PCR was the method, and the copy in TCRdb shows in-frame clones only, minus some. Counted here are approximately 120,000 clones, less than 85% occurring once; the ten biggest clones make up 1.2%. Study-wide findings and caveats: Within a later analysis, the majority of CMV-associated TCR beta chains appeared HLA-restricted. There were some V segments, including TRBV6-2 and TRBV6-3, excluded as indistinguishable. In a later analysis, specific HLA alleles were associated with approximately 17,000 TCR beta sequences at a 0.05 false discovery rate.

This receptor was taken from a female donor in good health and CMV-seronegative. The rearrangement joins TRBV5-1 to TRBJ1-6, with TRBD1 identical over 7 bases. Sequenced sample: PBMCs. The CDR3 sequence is CASSFRQGESPLHF. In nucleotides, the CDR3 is TGCGCCAGCAGCTTCCGACAGGGCGAATCACCCCTCCACTTT.